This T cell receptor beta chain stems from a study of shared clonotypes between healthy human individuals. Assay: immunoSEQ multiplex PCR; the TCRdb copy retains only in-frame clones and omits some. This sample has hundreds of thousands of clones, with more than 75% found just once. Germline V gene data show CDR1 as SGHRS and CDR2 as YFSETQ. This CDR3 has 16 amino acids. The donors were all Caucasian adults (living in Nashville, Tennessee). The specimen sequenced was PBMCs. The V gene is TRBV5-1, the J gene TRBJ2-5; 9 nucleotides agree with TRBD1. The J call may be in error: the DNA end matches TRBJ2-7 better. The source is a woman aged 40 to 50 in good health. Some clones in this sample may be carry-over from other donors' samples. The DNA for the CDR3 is TGCGCCAGCAGCTTGGCCGGAGGGACAGGGAGCCACGAGCAGTACTTC. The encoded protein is CASSLAGGTGSHEQYF.